This T cell receptor beta chain was observed in a study of CD8 T cells in ankylosing spondylitis. In its sample, this clonotype is medium-sized. Its antigen is currently unknown. Study-wide results and caveats: In reactive arthritis synovial fluid and blood, some motif variants had been reported before. According to the report, clones linked to the disease were significantly enriched in matched synovial fluid samples taken from ankylosing spondylitis patients. Disease-linked clones proved CD8+ and comparatively uncommon in peripheral blood.

One entry per CDR3 protein results from TCRdb running MiXCR on the 5' RACE reads. Here the sample spans roughly 42,000 distinct CDR3 sequences, 2.5% to 3.5% being singletons. From germline, CDR1 is SGDLS and CDR2 YYNGEE. The CDR3 is 15 residues long. Trimming removed 4 bases at V and 0 bases at J, with 12 bases between. The sample comprised blood, either unsorted or a sorted T cell fraction (not recorded which). This chain connects TRBV9 to TRBJ2-3; tentatively, D is TRBD1 (6 bases). This TCR was sampled from a male donor with ankylosing spondylitis or in good health (not recorded which). The CDR3 loop reads CASSLTGKSTDTQYF. The CDR3 DNA is TGTGCCAGCAGCCTCACAGGGAAGAGCACAGATACGCAGTATTTT.